The sequence of this TCR beta chain was determined in a study of cytomegalovirus exposure and HLA in healthy donors. This clone was counted a few times. Its antigen is as yet unknown. V lost 2 bases and J lost 8, with 16 bases in between. CDR1 SGHDT and CDR2 YYEEEE come from the germline V gene. CDR3 length equals 15 residues. Study-wide points: Some V segments (TRBV6-2 and TRBV6-3 among them) were excluded as indistinguishable.

In the PCR, 60 Vbeta and 13 Jbeta primers were used. Here immunoSEQ multiplex PCR was the method, and the copy in TCRdb shows in-frame clones only, minus some. In the table there are 110,000 to 150,000 clones, approximately 9% of which are singletons. The V gene is TRBV5-6, the J gene TRBJ1-4; D is unresolved. The specimen was PBMCs. This clonotype originated in a male donor in good health and CMV-seronegative. CDR3 sequence reads: CASSFRGRVGEKLFF. Here the CDR3 DNA reads TGTGCCAGCAGCTTTCGCGGGAGGGTTGGGGAAAAACTGTTTTTT. The full variable domain, in which reference TRBV5-6 and TRBJ1-4 provide the parts outside the CDR3, is DAGVTQSPTHLIKTRGQQVTLRCSPKSGHDTVSWYQQALGQGPQFIFQYYEEEERQRGNFPDRFSGHQFPNYSSELNVNALLLGDSALYLCASSFRGRVGEKLFFGSGTQLSVL.